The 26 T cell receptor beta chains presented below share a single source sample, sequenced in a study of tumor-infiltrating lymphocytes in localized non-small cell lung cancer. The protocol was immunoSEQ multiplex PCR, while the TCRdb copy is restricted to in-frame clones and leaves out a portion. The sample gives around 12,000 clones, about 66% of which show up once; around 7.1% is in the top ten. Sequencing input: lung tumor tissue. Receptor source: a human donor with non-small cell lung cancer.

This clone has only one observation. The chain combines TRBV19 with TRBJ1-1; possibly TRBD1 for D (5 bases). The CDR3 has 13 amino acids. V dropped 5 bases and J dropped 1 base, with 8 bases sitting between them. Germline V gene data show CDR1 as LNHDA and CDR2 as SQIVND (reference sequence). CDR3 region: CASSLQENTEAFF. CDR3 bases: TGTGCCAGTAGTTTACAGGAGAACACTGAAGCTTTCTTT.

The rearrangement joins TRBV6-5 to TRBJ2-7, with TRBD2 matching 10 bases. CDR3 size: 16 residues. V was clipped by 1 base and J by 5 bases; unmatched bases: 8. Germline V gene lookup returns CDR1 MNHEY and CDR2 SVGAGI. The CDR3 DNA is TGTGCCAGCAGTTACTGGAGCGGGGGGGCCCCTCACGAGCAGTACTTC. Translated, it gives CASSYWSGGAPHEQYF.

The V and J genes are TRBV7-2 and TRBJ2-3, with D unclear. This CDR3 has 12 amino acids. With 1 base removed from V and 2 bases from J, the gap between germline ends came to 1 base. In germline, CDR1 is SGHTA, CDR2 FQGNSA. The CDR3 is CASSLDTDTQYF. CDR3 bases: TGTGCCAGCAGCTTAGACACAGATACGCAGTATTTT.

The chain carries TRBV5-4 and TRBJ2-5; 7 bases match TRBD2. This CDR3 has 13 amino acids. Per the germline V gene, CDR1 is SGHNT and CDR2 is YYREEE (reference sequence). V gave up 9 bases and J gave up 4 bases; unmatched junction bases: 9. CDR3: CATGGWGGETQYF. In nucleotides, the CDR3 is TGTGCCACCGGGGGATGGGGGGGAGAGACCCAGTACTTC.

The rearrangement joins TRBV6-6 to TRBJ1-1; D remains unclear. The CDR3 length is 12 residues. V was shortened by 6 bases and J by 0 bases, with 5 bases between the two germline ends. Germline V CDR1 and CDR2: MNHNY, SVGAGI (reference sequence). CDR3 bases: TGTGCCAGCAGCCGTCTGAACACTGAAGCTTTCTTT. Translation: CASSRLNTEAFF.

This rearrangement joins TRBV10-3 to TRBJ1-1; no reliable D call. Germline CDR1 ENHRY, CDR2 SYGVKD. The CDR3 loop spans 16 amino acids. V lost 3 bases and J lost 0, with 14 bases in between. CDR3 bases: TGTGCCATCAGTGACCCGGACGGCCGCATGAACACTGAAGCTTTCTTT. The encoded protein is CAISDPDGRMNTEAFF.

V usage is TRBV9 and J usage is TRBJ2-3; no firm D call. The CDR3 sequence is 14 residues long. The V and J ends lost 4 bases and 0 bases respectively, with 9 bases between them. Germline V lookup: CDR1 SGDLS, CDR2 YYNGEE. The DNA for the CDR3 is TGTGCCAGCAGCCTCCGCCCGAGCACAGATACGCAGTATTTT. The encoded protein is CASSLRPSTDTQYF.

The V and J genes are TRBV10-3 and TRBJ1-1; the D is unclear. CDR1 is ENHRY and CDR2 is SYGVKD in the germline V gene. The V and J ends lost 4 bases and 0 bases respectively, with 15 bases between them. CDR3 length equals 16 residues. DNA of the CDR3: TGTGCCATCAGTGCAATTAGTCAGAGTCTGAACACTGAAGCTTTCTTT. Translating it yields CAISAISQSLNTEAFF.

The CDR3 DNA reads TGCAGCGTTGGATCCTTTTCCAGGGGCTACGAGCAGTACTTC. As protein: CSVGSFSRGYEQYF. This chain joins TRBV29-1 and TRBJ2-7; maybe TRBD1 (6 bases). Trimming left V 4 bases short and J 3 bases short, with 16 bases between. The V gene's germline CDR1 is SQVTM and CDR2 ANQGSEA. The CDR3 covers 14 residues.

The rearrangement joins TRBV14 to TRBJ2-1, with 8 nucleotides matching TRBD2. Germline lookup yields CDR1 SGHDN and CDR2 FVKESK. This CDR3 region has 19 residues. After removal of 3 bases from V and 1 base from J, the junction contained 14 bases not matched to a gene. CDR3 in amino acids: CASSHKPTVGGGSYNEQFF. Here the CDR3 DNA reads TGTGCCAGCAGCCACAAGCCCACAGTCGGCGGGGGGTCCTACAATGAGCAGTTCTTC.

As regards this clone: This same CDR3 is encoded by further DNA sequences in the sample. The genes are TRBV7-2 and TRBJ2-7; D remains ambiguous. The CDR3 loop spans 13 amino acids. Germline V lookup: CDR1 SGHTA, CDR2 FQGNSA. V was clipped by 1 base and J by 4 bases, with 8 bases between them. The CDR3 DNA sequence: TGTGCCAGCAGCTTAGAAGCCGAATACGAGCAGTACTTC. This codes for CASSLEAEYEQYF.

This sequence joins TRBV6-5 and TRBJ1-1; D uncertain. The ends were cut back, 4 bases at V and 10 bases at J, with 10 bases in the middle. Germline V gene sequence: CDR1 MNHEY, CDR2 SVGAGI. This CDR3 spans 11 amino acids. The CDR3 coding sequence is TGTGCCAGCAGTTCGAGGTCGGTAGCTTTCTTT. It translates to CASSSRSVAFF.

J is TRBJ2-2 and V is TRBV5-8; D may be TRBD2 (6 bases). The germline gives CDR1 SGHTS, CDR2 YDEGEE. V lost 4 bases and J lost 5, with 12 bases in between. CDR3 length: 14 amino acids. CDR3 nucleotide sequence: TGTGCCAGCAGCCGGGGGTGGCAAACCGGGGAGCTGTTTTTT. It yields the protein CASSRGWQTGELFF.

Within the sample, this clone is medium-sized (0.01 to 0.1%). The CDR3 bases are TGCGCCAGCAGCTTGGGGAGCGGGAGTGGTTCAGATACGCAGTATTTT. As protein: CASSLGSGSGSDTQYF. The chain links TRBV5-1 to TRBJ2-3; 8 nucleotides agree with TRBD2. The CDR3 has 16 residues. Germline V lookup: CDR1 SGHRS, CDR2 YFSETQ. Trimming removed 0 bases from V and 4 bases from J; junction bases left unmatched: 7.

This chain's CDR3 is CASSSSGTALSYEQYF. CDR3 DNA: TGCGCCAGCAGCAGTTCCGGGACAGCCCTCTCCTACGAGCAGTACTTC. This rearrangement joins TRBV5-1 to TRBJ2-7; 7 nucleotides agree with TRBD1. Trimming took 4 bases from V and 0 from J; bases not matched to a gene: 10. Germline CDR1 is SGHRS and CDR2 is YFSETQ. The CDR3 has 16 amino acids.

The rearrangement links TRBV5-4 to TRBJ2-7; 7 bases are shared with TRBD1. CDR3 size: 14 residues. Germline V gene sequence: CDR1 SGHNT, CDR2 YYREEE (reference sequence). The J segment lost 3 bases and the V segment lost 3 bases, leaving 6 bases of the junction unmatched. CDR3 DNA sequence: TGTGCCAGCAGCTCCACCGGGGACAGCTACGAGCAGTACTTC. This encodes CASSSTGDSYEQYF.

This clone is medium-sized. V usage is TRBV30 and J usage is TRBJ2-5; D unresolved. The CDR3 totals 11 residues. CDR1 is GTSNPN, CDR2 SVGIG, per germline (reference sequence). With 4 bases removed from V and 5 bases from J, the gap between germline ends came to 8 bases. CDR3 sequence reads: CAWIRSETQYF. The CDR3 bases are TGTGCCTGGATTCGTTCGGAGACCCAGTACTTC.

DNA for the CDR3: TGCGCCAGCAGCCCCCGGGACGGAAATGAAAAACTGTTTTTT. Protein product: CASSPRDGNEKLFF. This rearrangement joins TRBV5-1 to TRBJ1-4; TRBD1 might be the D (5 bases). Germline-derived CDR1 and CDR2 are SGHRS and YFSETQ. The V and J ends lost 4 bases and 5 bases respectively, with 12 bases between them. CDR3 length: 14 residues.

The CDR3 region is CASSSGLAYEQYF. CDR3 in DNA: TGTGCCAGCAGCTCTGGACTAGCCTACGAGCAGTACTTC. The genes are TRBV7-9 and TRBJ2-5; TRBD2 matches at 7 bases. The DNA end favors TRBJ2-7, so the J call may be wrong. The CDR3 consists of 13 residues. Germline V CDR1 and CDR2: SEHNR, FQNEAQ (reference sequence).

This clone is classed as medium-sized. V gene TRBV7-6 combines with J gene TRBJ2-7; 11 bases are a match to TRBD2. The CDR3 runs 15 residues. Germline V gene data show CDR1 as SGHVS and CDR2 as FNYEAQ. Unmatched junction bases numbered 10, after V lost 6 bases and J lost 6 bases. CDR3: CASSLERLAGGEQYF. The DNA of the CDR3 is TGTGCCAGCAGTCTAGAAAGGCTAGCGGGAGGCGAGCAGTACTTC.

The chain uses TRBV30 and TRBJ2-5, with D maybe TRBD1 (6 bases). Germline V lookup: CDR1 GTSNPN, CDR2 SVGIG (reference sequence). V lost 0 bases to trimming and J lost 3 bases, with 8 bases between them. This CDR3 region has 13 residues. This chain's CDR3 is CAWSVSGEETQYF. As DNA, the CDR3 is TGTGCCTGGAGTGTTTCAGGGGAAGAGACCCAGTACTTC.

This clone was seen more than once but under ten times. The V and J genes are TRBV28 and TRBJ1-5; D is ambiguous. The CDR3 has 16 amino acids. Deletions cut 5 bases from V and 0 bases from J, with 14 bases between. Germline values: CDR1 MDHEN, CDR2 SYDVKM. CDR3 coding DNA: TGTGCCAGCAGTCCGAGACGGAACTATAGCAATCAGCCCCAGCATTTT. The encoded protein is CASSPRRNYSNQPQHF.

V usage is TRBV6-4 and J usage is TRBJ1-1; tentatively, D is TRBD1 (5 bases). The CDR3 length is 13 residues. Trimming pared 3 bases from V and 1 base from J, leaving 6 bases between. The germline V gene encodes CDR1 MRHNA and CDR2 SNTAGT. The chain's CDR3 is CASSEGQNTEAFF. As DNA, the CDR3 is TGTGCCAGCAGTGAAGGACAGAACACTGAAGCTTTCTTT.

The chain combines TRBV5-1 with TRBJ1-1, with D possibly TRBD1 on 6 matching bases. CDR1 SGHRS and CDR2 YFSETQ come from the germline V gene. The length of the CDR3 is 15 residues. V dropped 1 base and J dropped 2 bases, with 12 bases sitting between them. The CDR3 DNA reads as TGCGCCAGCAGCTTGTCAGGGGCGAGAAACACTGAAGCTTTCTTT. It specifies CASSLSGARNTEAFF.

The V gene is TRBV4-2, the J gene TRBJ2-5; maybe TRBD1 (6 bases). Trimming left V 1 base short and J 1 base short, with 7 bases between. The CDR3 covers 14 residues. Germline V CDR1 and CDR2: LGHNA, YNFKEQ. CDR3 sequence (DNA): TGTGCCAGCAGCCAAGGAGGGGGCCAAGAGACCCAGTACTTC. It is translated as CASSQGGGQETQYF.

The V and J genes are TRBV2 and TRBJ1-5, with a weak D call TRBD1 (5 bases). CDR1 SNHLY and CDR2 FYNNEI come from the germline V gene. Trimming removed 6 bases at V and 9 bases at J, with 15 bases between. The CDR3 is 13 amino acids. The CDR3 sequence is CASRYRPQTPQHF. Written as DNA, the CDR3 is TGTGCCAGCAGATACAGGCCCCAGACGCCCCAGCATTTT. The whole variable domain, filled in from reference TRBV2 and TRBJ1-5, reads EPEVTQTPSHQVTQMGQEVILRCVPISNHLYFYWYRQILGQKVEFLVSFYNNEISEKSEIFDDQFSVERPDGSNFTLKIRSTKLEDSAMYFCASRYRPQTPQHFGDGTRLSIL.